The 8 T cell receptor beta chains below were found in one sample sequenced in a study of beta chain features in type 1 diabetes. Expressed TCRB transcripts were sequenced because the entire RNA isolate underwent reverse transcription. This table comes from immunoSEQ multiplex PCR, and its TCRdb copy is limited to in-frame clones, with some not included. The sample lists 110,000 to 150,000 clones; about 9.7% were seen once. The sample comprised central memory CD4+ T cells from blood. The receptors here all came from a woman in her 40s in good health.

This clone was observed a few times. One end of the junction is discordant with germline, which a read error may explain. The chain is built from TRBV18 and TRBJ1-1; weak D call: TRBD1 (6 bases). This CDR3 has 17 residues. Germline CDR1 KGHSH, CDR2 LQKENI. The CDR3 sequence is CASSDKEGGALNAEAFF. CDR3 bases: TGTGCCAGCTCAGACAAGGAAGGGGGAGCCTTGAACGCTGAAGCTTTCTTT.

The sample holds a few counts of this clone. In DNA form, the CDR3 reads TGTGCCAGCAGTTTCGACAGGAATCAGCCCCAGCATTTT. This encodes CASSFDRNQPQHF. The chain is built from TRBV7-2 and TRBJ1-5; maybe TRBD1 (6 bases). The V and J ends lost 6 bases and 4 bases respectively, with 10 bases between them. The CDR3 has 13 residues. The germline gives CDR1 SGHTA, CDR2 FQGNSA.

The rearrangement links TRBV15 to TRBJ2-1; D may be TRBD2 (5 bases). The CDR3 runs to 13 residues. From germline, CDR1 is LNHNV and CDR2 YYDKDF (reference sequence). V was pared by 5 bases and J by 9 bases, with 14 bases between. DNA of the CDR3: TGTGCCACCAGCCCGAGGGCTAACGGTGAGCAGTTCTTC. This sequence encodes CATSPRANGEQFF.

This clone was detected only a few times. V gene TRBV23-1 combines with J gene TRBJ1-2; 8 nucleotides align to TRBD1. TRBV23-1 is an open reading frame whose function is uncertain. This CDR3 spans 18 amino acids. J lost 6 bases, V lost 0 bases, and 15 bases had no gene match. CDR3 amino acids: CASSQSESAKTGENGYTF. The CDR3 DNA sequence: TGCGCCAGCAGTCAATCGGAGTCCGCGAAGACAGGGGAGAATGGCTACACCTTC.

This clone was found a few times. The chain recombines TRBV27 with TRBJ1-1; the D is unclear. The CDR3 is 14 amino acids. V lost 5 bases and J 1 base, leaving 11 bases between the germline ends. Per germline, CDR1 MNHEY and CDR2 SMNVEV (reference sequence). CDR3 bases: TGTGCCAGCAGTAGACATAGTGAGAACACTGAAGCTTTCTTT. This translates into CASSRHSENTEAFF.

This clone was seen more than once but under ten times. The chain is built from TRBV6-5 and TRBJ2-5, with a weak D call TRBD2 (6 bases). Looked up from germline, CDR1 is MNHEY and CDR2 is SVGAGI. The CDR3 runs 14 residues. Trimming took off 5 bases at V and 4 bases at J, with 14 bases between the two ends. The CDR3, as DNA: TGTGCCAGCAGTCTATCGACTAGACCAGAGACCCAGTACTTC. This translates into CASSLSTRPETQYF.

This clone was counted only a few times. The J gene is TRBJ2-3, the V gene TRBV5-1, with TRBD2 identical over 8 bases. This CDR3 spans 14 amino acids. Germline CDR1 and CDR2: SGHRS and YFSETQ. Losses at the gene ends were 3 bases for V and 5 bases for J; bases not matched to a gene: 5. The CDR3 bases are TGCGCCAGCAGCTCGGGAGGGTGGGGAGATACGCAGTATTTT. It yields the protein CASSSGGWGDTQYF.

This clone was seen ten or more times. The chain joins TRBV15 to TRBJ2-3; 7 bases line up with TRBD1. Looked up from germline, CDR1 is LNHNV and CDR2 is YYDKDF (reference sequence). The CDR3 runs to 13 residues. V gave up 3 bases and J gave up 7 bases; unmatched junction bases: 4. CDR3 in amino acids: CATSSQGQNTQYF. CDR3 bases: TGTGCCACCAGCAGCCAGGGACAGAATACGCAGTATTTT.